Described below is a single T cell receptor beta chain sequence and its context. The antigen is not known. Looked up from germline, CDR1 is SGHRS and CDR2 is YFSETQ. Trimming shortened V by 4 bases and J by 2 bases, and 15 bases separated the two germline ends. The CDR3 length is 15 residues. Method: immunoSEQ multiplex PCR; TCRdb's copy keeps in-frame clones and lacks some. The data show some 180,000 clones, roughly 89% seen once. The data were taken from a study of Ad26.COV2.S vaccination and SARS-CoV-2 variants. Whole-study findings and limits: Substantial response breadth was reportedly seen for spike-specific CD8+ and CD4+ T cells after vaccination. Vaccine and placebo recipients had similar non-spike TCR breadth.

The starting material was peripheral blood, obtained after recovery from COVID-19. V is TRBV5-1 and J is TRBJ1-1, with unresolved D. The receptor was isolated from a human donor who had recovered from COVID-19. As DNA, the CDR3 is TGCGCCAGCAGCCCCCTCGGGAGATCCAACACTGAAGCTTTCTTT. This encodes CASSPLGRSNTEAFF. The complete variable domain, with remaining parts taken from reference TRBV5-1 and TRBJ1-1, reads KAGVTQTPRYLIKTRGQQVTLSCSPISGHRSVSWYQQTPGQGLQFLFEYFSETQRNKGNFPGRFSGRQFSNSRSEMNVSTLELGDSALYLCASSPLGRSNTEAFFGQGTRLTVV.